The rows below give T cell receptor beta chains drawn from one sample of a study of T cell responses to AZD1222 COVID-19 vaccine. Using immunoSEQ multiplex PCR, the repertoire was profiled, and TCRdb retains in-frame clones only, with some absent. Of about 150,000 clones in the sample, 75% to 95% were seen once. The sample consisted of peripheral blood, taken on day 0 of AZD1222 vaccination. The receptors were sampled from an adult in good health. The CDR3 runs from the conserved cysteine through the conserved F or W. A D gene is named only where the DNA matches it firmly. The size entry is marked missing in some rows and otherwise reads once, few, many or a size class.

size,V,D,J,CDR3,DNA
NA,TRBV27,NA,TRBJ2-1,CASSPLPPNNEQFF,TGTGCCAGCAGTCCCCTACCACCTAACAATGAGCAGTTCTTC
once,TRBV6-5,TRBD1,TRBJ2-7,CASSSGTGSIEQYF,TGTGCCAGCAGTTCCGGGACAGGGTCGATCGAGCAGTACTTC
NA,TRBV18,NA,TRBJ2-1,CASSPVVRGRQGHEQFF,TGTGCCAGCTCACCAGTAGTCCGGGGGCGACAGGGTCATGAGCAGTTCTTC
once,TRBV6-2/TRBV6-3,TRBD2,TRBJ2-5,CASSYWSASGKQETQYF,TGTGCCAGCAGTTACTGGTCGGCTAGCGGGAAACAAGAGACCCAGTACTTC
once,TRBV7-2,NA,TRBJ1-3,CASSPQGGRSGNTIYF,TGTGCCAGCAGCCCCCAGGGAGGGCGGTCGGGAAACACCATATATTTT
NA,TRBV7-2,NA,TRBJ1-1,CASSLVRQFTEAFF,TGTGCCAGCAGCTTAGTTAGACAGTTCACTGAAGCTTTCTTT
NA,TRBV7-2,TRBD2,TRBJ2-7,CASSSQLAGAYEQYF,TGTGCCAGCAGCTCCCAACTAGCGGGAGCCTACGAGCAGTACTTC
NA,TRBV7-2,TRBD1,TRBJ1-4,CASSLFLLGTGGINEKLFF,TGTGCCAGCAGCTTATTTTTGCTCGGGACAGGGGGGATTAATGAAAAACTGTTTTTT
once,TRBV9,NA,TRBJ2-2,CASSVSDTGELFF,TGTGCCAGCAGCGTAAGCGACACCGGGGAGCTGTTTTTT
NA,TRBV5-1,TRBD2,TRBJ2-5,CASSAPSGSFWETQYF,TGCGCCAGCAGTGCCCCTAGCGGGAGTTTTTGGGAGACCCAGTACTTC
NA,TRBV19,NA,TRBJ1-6,CASHGGNNSPLHF,TGTGCCAGCCATGGGGGAAATAATTCACCCCTCCACTTT
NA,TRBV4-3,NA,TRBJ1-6,CASSQEGARGDSPLHF,TGCGCCAGCAGCCAAGAGGGGGCGAGAGGTGATTCACCCCTCCACTTT
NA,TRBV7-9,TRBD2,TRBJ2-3,CASSLYPGLAESTDTQYF,TGTGCCAGCAGCTTATATCCGGGACTAGCGGAAAGCACAGATACGCAGTATTTT
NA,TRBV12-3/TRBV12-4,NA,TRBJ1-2,CASRRDGDGYTF,TGTGCCAGCAGGAGGGACGGAGATGGCTACACCTTC
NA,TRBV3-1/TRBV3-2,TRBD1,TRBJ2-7,CASSRFLTGTGGFSYEQYF,TGTGCCAGCAGCCGTTTTCTTACCGGGACAGGGGGTTTTAGCTACGAGCAGTACTTC